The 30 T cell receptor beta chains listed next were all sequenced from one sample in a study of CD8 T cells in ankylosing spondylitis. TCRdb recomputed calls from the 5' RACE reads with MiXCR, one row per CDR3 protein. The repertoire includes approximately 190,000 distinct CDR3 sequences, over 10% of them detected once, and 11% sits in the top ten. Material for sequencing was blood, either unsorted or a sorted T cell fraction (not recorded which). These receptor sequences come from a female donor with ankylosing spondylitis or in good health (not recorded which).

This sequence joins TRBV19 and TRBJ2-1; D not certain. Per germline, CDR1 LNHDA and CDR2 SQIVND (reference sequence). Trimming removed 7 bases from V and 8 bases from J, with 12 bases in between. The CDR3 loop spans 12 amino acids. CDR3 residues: CASMEGSHEQFF. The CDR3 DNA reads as TGTGCCAGTATGGAAGGGTCTCATGAGCAGTTCTTC.

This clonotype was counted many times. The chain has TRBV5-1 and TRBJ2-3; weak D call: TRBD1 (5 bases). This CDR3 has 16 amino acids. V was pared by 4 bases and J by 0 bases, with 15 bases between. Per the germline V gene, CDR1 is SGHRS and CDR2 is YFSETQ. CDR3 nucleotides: TGCGCCAGCAGCCCGATACAGGAGACTAGCACAGATACGCAGTATTTT. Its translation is CASSPIQETSTDTQYF.

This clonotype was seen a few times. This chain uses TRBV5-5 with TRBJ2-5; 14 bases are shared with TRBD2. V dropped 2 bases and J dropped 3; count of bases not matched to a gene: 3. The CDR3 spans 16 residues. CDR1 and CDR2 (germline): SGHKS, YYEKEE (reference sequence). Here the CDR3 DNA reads TGTGCCAGCAGCTTTCCGGGACTAGCGGGAGAAGAGACCCAGTACTTC. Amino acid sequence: CASSFPGLAGEETQYF.

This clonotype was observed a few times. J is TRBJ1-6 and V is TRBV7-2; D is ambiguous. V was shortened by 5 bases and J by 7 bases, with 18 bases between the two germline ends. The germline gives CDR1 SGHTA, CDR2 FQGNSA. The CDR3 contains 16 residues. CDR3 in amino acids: CASSPRALTGNSPLHF. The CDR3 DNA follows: TGTGCCAGCAGCCCCCGTGCGCTCACGGGGAATTCACCCCTCCACTTT.

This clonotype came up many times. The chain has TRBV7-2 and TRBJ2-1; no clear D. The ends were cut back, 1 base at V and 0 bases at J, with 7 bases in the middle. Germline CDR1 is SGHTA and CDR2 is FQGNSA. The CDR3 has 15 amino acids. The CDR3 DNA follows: TGTGCCAGCAGCTTAGAACGGACCTCCTACAATGAGCAGTTCTTC. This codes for CASSLERTSYNEQFF.

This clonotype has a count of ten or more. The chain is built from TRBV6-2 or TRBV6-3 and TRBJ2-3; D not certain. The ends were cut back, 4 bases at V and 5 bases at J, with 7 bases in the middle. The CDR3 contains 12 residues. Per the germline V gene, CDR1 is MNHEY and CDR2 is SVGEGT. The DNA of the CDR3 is TGTGCCAGCAGTTCGGACGGAGATACGCAGTATTTT. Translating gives CASSSDGDTQYF.

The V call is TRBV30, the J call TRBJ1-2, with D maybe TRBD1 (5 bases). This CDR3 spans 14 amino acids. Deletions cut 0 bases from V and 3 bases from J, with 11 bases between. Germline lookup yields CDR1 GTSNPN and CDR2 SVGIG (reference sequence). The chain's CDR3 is CAWSVRGGYYGYTF. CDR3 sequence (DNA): TGTGCCTGGAGTGTACGGGGCGGCTACTATGGCTACACCTTC.

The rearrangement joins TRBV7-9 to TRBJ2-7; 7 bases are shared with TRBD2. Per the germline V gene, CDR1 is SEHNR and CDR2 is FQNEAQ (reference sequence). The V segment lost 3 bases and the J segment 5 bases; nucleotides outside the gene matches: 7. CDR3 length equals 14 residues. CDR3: CASSLWAGVHEQYF. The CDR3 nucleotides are TGTGCCAGCAGCTTGTGGGCGGGAGTCCACGAGCAGTACTTC.

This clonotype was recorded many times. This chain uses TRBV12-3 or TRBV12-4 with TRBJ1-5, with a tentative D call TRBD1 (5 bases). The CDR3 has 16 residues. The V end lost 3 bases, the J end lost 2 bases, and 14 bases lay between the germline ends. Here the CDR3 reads CASSLRLTERNQPQHF. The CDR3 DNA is TGTGCCAGCAGTTTGCGGTTGACAGAACGCAATCAGCCCCAGCATTTT.

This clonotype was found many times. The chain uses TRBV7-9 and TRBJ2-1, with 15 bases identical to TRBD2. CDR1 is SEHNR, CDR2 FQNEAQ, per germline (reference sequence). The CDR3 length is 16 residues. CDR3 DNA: TGTGTCACGGATGGGACTAGCGGGAGGAGATTGAATGAGCAGTTCTTC. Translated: CVTDGTSGRRLNEQFF.

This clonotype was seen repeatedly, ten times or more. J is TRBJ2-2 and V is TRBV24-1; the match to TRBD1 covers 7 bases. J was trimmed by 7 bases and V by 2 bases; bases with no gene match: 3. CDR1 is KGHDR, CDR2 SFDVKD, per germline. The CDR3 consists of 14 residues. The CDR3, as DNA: TGTGCCACCAGTGATTACAGGGGAATCGGGGAGCTGTTTTTT. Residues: CATSDYRGIGELFF.

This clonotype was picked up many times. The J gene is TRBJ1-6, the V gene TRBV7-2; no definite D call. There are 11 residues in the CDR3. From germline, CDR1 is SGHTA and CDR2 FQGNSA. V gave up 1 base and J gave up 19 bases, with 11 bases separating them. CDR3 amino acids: CASSLGGRAHF. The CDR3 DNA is TGTGCCAGCAGCTTAGGCGGTCGGGCTCACTTT. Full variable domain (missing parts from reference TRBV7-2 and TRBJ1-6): GAGVSQSPSNKVTEKGKDVELRCDPISGHTALYWYRQSLGQGLEFLIYFQGNSAPDKSGLPSDRFSAERTGGSVSTLTIQRTQQEDSAVYLCASSLGGRAHFGNGTRLTVT.

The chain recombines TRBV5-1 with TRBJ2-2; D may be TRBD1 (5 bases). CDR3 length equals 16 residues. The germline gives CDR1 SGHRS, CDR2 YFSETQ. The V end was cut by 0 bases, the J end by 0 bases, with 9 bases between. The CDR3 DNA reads TGCGCCAGCAGCTTGGGGGGCAGCGCGAACACCGGGGAGCTGTTTTTT. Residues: CASSLGGSANTGELFF.

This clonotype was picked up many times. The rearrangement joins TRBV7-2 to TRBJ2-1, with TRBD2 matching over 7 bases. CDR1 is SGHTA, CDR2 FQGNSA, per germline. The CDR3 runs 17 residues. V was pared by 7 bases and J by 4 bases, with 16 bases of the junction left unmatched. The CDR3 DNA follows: TGTGCCAGCACCCCTGCGGGGAGCGGGGAGGGATACAATGAGCAGTTCTTC. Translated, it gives CASTPAGSGEGYNEQFF.

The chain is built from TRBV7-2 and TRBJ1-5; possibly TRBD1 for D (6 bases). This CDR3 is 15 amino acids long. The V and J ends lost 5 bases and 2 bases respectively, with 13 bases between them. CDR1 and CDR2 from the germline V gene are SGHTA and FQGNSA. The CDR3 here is CASSLRDNGNQPQHF. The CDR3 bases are TGTGCCAGCAGCCTCCGGGACAACGGCAATCAGCCCCAGCATTTT.

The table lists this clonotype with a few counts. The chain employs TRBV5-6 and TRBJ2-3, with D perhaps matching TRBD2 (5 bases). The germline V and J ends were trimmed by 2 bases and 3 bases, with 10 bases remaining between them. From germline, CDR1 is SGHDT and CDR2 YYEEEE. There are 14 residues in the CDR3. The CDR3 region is CASSFREFTDTQYF. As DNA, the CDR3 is TGTGCCAGCAGCTTCCGGGAATTTACAGATACGCAGTATTTT.

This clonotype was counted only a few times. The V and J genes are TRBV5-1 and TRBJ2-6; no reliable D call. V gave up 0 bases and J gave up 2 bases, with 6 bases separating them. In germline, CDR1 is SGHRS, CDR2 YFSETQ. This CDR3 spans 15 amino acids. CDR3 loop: CASSLVGAGANVLTF. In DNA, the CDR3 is TGCGCCAGCAGCTTGGTTGGGGCTGGGGCCAACGTCCTGACTTTC.

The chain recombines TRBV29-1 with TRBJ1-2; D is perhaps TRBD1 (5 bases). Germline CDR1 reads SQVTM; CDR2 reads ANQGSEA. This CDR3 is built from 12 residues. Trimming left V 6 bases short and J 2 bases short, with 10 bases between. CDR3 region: CSVPGGNYGYTF. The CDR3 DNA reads TGCAGCGTGCCGGGGGGGAACTATGGCTACACCTTC.

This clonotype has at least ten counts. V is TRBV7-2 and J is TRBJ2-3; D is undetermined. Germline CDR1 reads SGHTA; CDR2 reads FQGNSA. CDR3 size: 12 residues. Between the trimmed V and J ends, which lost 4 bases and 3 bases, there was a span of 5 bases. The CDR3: CASSYYTDTQYF. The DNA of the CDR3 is TGTGCCAGCAGCTACTATACAGATACGCAGTATTTT.

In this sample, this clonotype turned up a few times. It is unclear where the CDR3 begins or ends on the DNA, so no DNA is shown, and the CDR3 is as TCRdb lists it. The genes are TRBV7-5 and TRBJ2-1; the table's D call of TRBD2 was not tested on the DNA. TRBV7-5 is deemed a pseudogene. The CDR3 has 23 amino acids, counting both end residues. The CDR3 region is CISVPEAPPRGMACGITYNEQFF.

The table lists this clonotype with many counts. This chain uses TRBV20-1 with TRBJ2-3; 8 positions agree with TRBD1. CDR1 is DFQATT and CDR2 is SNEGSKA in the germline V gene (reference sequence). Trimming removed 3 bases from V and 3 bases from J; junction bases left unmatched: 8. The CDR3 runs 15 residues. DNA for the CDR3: TGCAGTGCTAGGGAAGACAGGGGTTTGACAGATACGCAGTATTTT. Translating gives CSAREDRGLTDTQYF.

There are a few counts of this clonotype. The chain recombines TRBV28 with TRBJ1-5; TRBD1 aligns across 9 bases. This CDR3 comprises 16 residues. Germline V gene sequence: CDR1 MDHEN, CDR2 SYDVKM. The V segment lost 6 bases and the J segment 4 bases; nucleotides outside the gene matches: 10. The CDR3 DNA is TGTGCCAGCAGGGACCCGGGACAGGGAAATAATCAGCCCCAGCATTTT. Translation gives CASRDPGQGNNQPQHF.

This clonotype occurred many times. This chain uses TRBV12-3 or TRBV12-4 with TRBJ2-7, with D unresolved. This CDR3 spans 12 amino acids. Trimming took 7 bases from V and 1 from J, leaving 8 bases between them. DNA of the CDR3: TGTGCCAGCAATACGAATTCCTACGAGCAGTACTTC. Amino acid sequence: CASNTNSYEQYF.

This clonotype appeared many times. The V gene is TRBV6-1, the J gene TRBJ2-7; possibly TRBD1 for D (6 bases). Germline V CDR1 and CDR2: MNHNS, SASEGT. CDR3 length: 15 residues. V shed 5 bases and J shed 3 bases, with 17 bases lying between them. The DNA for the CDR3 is TGTGCCAGCAGTCTAGGACAGCTCAGGGGCTACGAGCAGTACTTC. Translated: CASSLGQLRGYEQYF.

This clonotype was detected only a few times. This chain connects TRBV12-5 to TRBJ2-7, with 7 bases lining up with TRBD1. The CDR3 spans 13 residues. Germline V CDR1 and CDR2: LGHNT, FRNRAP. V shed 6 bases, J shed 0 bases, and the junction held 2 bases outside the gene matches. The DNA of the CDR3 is TGTGCTAGTGGCGACAGGGTCTCCTACGAGCAGTACTTC. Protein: CASGDRVSYEQYF.

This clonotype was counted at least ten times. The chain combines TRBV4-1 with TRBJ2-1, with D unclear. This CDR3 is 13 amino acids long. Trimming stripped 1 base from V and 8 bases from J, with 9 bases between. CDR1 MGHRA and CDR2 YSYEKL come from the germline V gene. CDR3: CASSQVVLDEQFF. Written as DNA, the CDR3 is TGCGCCAGCAGCCAAGTCGTTTTGGATGAGCAGTTCTTC.

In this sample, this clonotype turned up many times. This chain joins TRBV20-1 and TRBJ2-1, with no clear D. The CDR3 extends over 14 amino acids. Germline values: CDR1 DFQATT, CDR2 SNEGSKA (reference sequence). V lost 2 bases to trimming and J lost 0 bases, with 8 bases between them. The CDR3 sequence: CSARISRSYNEQFF. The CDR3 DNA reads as TGCAGTGCTAGAATCTCCCGCTCCTACAATGAGCAGTTCTTC.

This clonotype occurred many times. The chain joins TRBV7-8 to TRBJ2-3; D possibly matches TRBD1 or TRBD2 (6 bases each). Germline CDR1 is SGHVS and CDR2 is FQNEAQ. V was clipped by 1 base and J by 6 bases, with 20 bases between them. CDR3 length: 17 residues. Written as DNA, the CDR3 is TGTGCCAGCAGCTTAGGTGTGCGCGTAGAAGGGGGGGATACGCAGTATTTT. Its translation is CASSLGVRVEGGDTQYF. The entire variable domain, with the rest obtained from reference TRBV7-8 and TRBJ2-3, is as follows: GAGVSQSPRYKVAKRGQDVALRCDPISGHVSLFWYQQALGQGPEFLTYFQNEAQLDKSGLPSDRFFAERPEGSVSTLKIQRTQQEDSAVYLCASSLGVRVEGGDTQYFGPGTRLTVL.

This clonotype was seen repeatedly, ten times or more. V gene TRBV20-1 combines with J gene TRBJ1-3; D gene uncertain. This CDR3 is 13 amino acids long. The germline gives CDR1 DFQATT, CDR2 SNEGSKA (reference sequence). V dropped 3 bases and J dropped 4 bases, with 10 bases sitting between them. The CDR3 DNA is TGCAGTGCTAGTCTCCAAACCGGAAACACCATATATTTT. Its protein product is CSASLQTGNTIYF.

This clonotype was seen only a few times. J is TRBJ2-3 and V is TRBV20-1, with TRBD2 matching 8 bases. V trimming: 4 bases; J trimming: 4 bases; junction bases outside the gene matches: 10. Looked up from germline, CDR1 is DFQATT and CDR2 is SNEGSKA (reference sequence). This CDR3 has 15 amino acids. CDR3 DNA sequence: TGCAGTGCTACCATAAGCGGGAGTTCGTCAGATACGCAGTATTTT. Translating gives CSATISGSSSDTQYF.